The 8 T cell receptor beta chains listed next were all sequenced from one sample in a study of breast tumors, draining lymph nodes, adjacent tissues. In TCRdb, the multiplex PCR reads were re-called with MiXCR into one record per CDR3 protein. The table records approximately 13,000 distinct CDR3 sequences, 70% of them present only once. Material: tumor-adjacent breast tissue. The receptors here all came from a female donor with breast cancer. Some clones in this sample may be carry-over from other donors' samples.

This clonotype was counted a single time. The rearrangement links TRBV6-5 to TRBJ1-2, with TRBD1 as a possible D gene (5 bases). Germline CDR1 and CDR2: MNHEY and SVGAGI. CDR3 length: 14 amino acids. V was pared by 5 bases and J by 0 bases, with 10 bases between. CDR3 protein: CASSPRTSNYGYTF. Written as DNA, the CDR3 is TGTGCCAGCAGTCCCAGGACATCTAACTATGGCTACACCTTC.

The chain recombines TRBV20-1 with TRBJ2-7; perhaps TRBD2 as D (6 bases). With 1 base removed from V and 3 bases from J, the gap between germline ends came to 10 bases. This CDR3 has 13 amino acids. Looked up from germline, CDR1 is DFQATT and CDR2 is SNEGSKA (reference sequence). DNA for the CDR3: TGCAGTGCTAGAGGACTAGGAGGCTACGAGCAGTACTTC. Translated, it gives CSARGLGGYEQYF.

The V and J genes are TRBV9 and TRBJ2-2, with 7 positions matching TRBD2. CDR1 is SGDLS and CDR2 is YYNGEE in the germline V gene. The CDR3 totals 16 residues. The ends lost 0 bases at V and 1 base at J; junction bases unmatched: 3. This chain's CDR3 is CASSVERGGNTGELFF. The DNA for the CDR3 is TGTGCCAGCAGCGTAGAGCGGGGCGGGAACACCGGGGAGCTGTTTTTT.

In its sample, this clonotype was seen once. This chain uses TRBV7-8 with TRBJ1-2, with D unclear. The CDR3 consists of 14 residues. Trimming removed 0 bases at V and 4 bases at J, with 9 bases between. CDR1 is SGHVS, CDR2 FQNEAQ, per germline. The CDR3 nucleotides are TGTGCCAGCAGCTTAGCGGCAGGTGGCTATGGCTACACCTTC. Residues: CASSLAAGGYGYTF.

CDR3 sequence reads: CASSFSDRLDYEQYF. CDR3 DNA: TGTGCCAGCAGCTTCTCGGACAGGTTAGATTACGAGCAGTACTTC. The rearrangement links TRBV5-5 to TRBJ2-7, with 7 bases that match TRBD1. The V and J ends lost 2 bases and 4 bases, in that order; junction bases with no gene match: 9. In germline, CDR1 is SGHKS, CDR2 YYEKEE (reference sequence). The CDR3 sequence is 15 residues long.

The V call is TRBV6-1, the J call TRBJ1-6; maybe TRBD1 (5 bases). The V end lost 7 bases, the J end lost 13 bases, and 17 bases lay between the germline ends. Germline V lookup: CDR1 MNHNS, CDR2 SASEGT. CDR3 size: 13 residues. Here the CDR3 DNA reads TGTGCCAGCATCCCGGGACCTGGTTTCCCCCTCCACTTT. It codes for CASIPGPGFPLHF.

The V call is TRBV9, the J call TRBJ1-2; 12 bases line up with TRBD1. V lost 3 bases to trimming and J lost 8 bases; unmatched junction nucleotides: 8. This CDR3 spans 15 amino acids. Germline assignment: CDR1 SGDLS and CDR2 YYNGEE. CDR3 nucleotide sequence: TGTGCCAGCAGCGAGGGGACAGGGGGCCGGTTCGGCTACACCTTC. Translated: CASSEGTGGRFGYTF. The full variable domain, completed using reference TRBV9 and TRBJ1-2, is DSGVTQTPKHLITATGQRVTLRCSPRSGDLSVYWYQQSLDQGLQFLIQYYNGEERAKGNILERFSAQQFPDLHSELNLSSLELGDSALYFCASSEGTGGRFGYTFGSGTRLTVV.

The chain joins TRBV20-1 to TRBJ2-3; D is possibly TRBD1 (5 bases). The CDR3 covers 15 residues. V gave up 0 bases and J gave up 7 bases, with 17 bases separating them. CDR1 and CDR2 from the germline V gene are DFQATT and SNEGSKA (reference sequence). For the CDR3, the DNA is TGCAGTGCTAGAGATCATCAGGGCCGTGAGTATACGCAGTATTTT. Encoded protein: CSARDHQGREYTQYF.